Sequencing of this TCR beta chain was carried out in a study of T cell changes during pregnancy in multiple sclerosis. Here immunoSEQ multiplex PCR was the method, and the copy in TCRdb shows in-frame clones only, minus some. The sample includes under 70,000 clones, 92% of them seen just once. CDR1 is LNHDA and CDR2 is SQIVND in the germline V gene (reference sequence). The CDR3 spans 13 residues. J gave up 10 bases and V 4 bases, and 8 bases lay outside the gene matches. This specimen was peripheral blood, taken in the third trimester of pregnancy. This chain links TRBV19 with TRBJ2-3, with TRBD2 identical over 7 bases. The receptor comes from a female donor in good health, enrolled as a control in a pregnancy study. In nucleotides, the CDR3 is TGTGCCAGTAGTACCGGACTAGGGGATGCGCAGTATTTT. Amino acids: CASSTGLGDAQYF. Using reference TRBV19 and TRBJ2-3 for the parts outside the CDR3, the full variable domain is DGGITQSPKYLFRKEGQNVTLSCEQNLNHDAMYWYRQDPGQGLRLIYYSQIVNDFQKGDIAEGYSVSREKKESFPLTVTSAQKNPTAFYLCASSTGLGDAQYFGPGTRLTVL.